A single sample gave rise to the 23 T cell receptor beta chains below, sequenced in a study of blood T cell repertoires in COVID-19. Sequenced by immunoSEQ multiplex PCR; TCRdb stores in-frame clones only, minus some. The sample carries about 220,000 clones, approximately 84% recorded once. The specimen sequenced was peripheral blood. The receptors here all came from a middle-aged man who had recovered from COVID-19.

The rearrangement links TRBV30 to TRBJ2-7; TRBD2 matches at 9 bases. The V and J ends lost 2 bases and 3 bases, in that order; junction bases with no gene match: 5. Germline CDR1 reads GTSNPN; CDR2 reads SVGIG (reference sequence). The CDR3 consists of 14 residues. The CDR3 sequence is CAWSKIAGDYEQYF. CDR3 sequence (DNA): TGTGCCTGGAGTAAAATAGCGGGGGACTACGAGCAGTACTTC.

This chain joins TRBV2 and TRBJ2-3, with a weak D call TRBD2 (6 bases). The CDR3 runs 14 residues. Germline values: CDR1 SNHLY, CDR2 FYNNEI. Trimming removed 9 bases from V and 0 bases from J, with 13 bases in between. CDR3 nucleotides: TGTGCCAGTGAGGACTACTATAGCACAGATACGCAGTATTTT. This gives the protein CASEDYYSTDTQYF.

This clone was detected once. The chain links TRBV7-7 to TRBJ2-5; TRBD2 agrees at 11 bases. There are 15 residues in the CDR3. Germline assignment: CDR1 SSHAT and CDR2 FNYEAQ (reference sequence). V shed 0 bases and J 5 bases; nucleotides not matched to a gene: 2. The CDR3 sequence is CASSLASGRVETQYF. The CDR3 DNA is TGTGCCAGCAGCTTAGCTAGCGGGAGGGTGGAGACCCAGTACTTC.

This clone was detected only once. The chain uses TRBV19 and TRBJ2-7; 12 bases map to TRBD2. Germline values: CDR1 LNHDA, CDR2 SQIVND (reference sequence). The junction had 1 base not matched to a gene; V was cut back by 6 bases and J by 1 base. The CDR3 spans 14 residues. The chain's CDR3 is CASSLAGGSYEQYF. The CDR3, as DNA: TGTGCCAGTAGCCTAGCGGGAGGGTCCTACGAGCAGTACTTC.

This sequence joins TRBV30 and TRBJ1-5; D ambiguous. The CDR3 covers 13 residues. Trimming shortened V by 3 bases and J by 7 bases, and 13 bases separated the two germline ends. Per germline, CDR1 GTSNPN and CDR2 SVGIG (reference sequence). For the CDR3, the DNA is TGTGCCTGGAGCTTTGCGGGAGGGCAGCCCCAGCATTTT. Its translation: CAWSFAGGQPQHF.

V gene TRBV15 combines with J gene TRBJ1-4; TRBD1 matches 10 bases. With 5 bases clipped from V and 7 bases from J, the junction kept 4 bases outside the gene matches. Per germline, CDR1 LNHNV and CDR2 YYDKDF (reference sequence). The CDR3 sequence is 14 residues long. CDR3 nucleotides: TGTGCCACCAGCTGGGACAGGGGAGGTGAAAAACTGTTTTTT. It specifies CATSWDRGGEKLFF.

The chain is built from TRBV9 and TRBJ1-3; D unresolved. V lost 0 bases and J lost 1, with 14 bases in between. The CDR3 totals 17 residues. Germline V CDR1 and CDR2: SGDLS, YYNGEE. CDR3 sequence: CASSVGGRLTSGNTIYF. Written as DNA, the CDR3 is TGTGCCAGCAGCGTAGGAGGCCGTCTGACTTCTGGAAACACCATATATTTT. Drawing the rest from reference TRBV9 and TRBJ1-3, the complete variable domain is DSGVTQTPKHLITATGQRVTLRCSPRSGDLSVYWYQQSLDQGLQFLIQYYNGEERAKGNILERFSAQQFPDLHSELNLSSLELGDSALYFCASSVGGRLTSGNTIYFGEGSWLTVV.

The chain employs TRBV6-5 and TRBJ2-5, with TRBD1 identical over 8 bases. Germline V lookup: CDR1 MNHEY, CDR2 SVGAGI. The CDR3 consists of 14 residues. With 7 bases clipped from V and 5 bases from J, the junction kept 9 bases outside the gene matches. The CDR3 DNA is TGTGCCAGCACCCTGGACAGGGTTAGGGAGACCCAGTACTTC. Translating it yields CASTLDRVRETQYF.

V and J are TRBV9 and TRBJ2-3, with 9 bases aligning to TRBD2. V lost 0 bases to trimming and J lost 6 bases; unmatched junction nucleotides: 11. The CDR3 contains 17 residues. Germline CDR1 reads SGDLS; CDR2 reads YYNGEE. Written as DNA, the CDR3 is TGTGCCAGCAGCGTAGCGGGTAGCGGGAGATTTTTGGATACGCAGTATTTT. Protein product: CASSVAGSGRFLDTQYF.

This rearrangement joins TRBV27 to TRBJ2-3, with a possible D match to TRBD2 (6 bases). Trimming took off 6 bases at V and 0 bases at J, with 13 bases between the two ends. The V gene's germline CDR1 is MNHEY and CDR2 SMNVEV (reference sequence). CDR3 size: 15 residues. The CDR3: CASSAGTLSTDTQYF. DNA for the CDR3: TGTGCCAGCAGCGCCGGGACTCTCAGCACAGATACGCAGTATTTT.

This chain links TRBV6-1 with TRBJ2-7; D unresolved. Germline V lookup: CDR1 MNHNS, CDR2 SASEGT. CDR3 length: 14 amino acids. V lost 1 base to trimming and J lost 2 bases, with 9 bases between them. CDR3 nucleotides: TGTGCCAGCAGTGAAGATCGGCGGACCTACGAGCAGTACTTC. It translates to CASSEDRRTYEQYF.

The chain recombines TRBV5-1 with TRBJ2-7; the match to TRBD1 covers 9 bases. Germline V gene sequence: CDR1 SGHRS, CDR2 YFSETQ. The CDR3 has 15 residues. The trim removed 4 bases at V and 3 bases at J, leaving 8 bases unmatched. CDR3 in amino acids: CASSETPGQGYEQYF. For the CDR3, the DNA is TGCGCCAGCAGCGAAACTCCGGGACAGGGCTACGAGCAGTACTTC.

This chain joins TRBV28 and TRBJ2-3; 7 positions match TRBD2. J lost 4 bases, V lost 2 bases, and 6 bases had no gene match. The germline V gene has CDR1 MDHEN and CDR2 SYDVKM. This CDR3 has 15 amino acids. The CDR3 spells CASSLGSSGSDTQYF. Here the CDR3 DNA reads TGTGCCAGCAGTTTAGGGTCTAGCGGATCAGATACGCAGTATTTT.

The J gene is TRBJ2-5, the V gene TRBV5-1; TRBD2 aligns across 11 bases. Germline loops: CDR1 SGHRS, CDR2 YFSETQ. The CDR3 sequence is 15 residues long. V dropped 3 bases and J dropped 3; count of bases not matched to a gene: 4. CDR3: CASSSRGLAEETQYF. CDR3 in DNA: TGCGCCAGCAGCTCGAGGGGACTAGCGGAAGAGACCCAGTACTTC.

This clone was seen just once. V and J are TRBV6-1 and TRBJ2-1; 9 nucleotides align to TRBD1. Trimming at V came to 3 bases and at J to 12 bases, leaving 6 bases not matched to a gene. The CDR3 is made up of 13 amino acids. Germline assignment: CDR1 MNHNS and CDR2 SASEGT. The CDR3 bases are TGTGCCAGCAGTGAGATGGGACAGGGACGGCAGTTCTTC. Amino acids: CASSEMGQGRQFF.

V is TRBV12-3 or TRBV12-4 and J is TRBJ2-7; D is perhaps TRBD2 (5 bases). V was cut by 8 bases and J by 7 bases, with 15 bases left in between. The CDR3 has 12 amino acids. CDR3 loop: CASGPGMGEQYF. As DNA, the CDR3 is TGTGCCAGCGGACCCGGGATGGGGGAGCAGTACTTC.

This clone is medium-sized. The chain couples TRBV27 to TRBJ2-3, with 7 bases fitting TRBD2. The CDR3 sequence is 15 residues long. J gave up 3 bases and V 3 bases, and 6 bases lay outside the gene matches. Germline loops: CDR1 MNHEY, CDR2 SMNVEV (reference sequence). Written as DNA, the CDR3 is TGTGCCAGCAGTTTCGTGGCGGGAGATACAGATACGCAGTATTTT. The encoded protein is CASSFVAGDTDTQYF.

The rearrangement links TRBV9 to TRBJ1-2, with 7 bases fitting TRBD1. The V gene end was trimmed by 4 bases and the J gene end by 0 bases; junction bases not matched to a gene: 9. In germline, CDR1 is SGDLS, CDR2 YYNGEE. The CDR3 contains 16 residues. The CDR3 DNA is TGTGCCAGCAGCTTAAGACAGGGCGGAGCTAACTATGGCTACACCTTC. This translates into CASSLRQGGANYGYTF.

This clone has only a few counts. The chain employs TRBV6-6 and TRBJ2-7; D might be TRBD2 (5 bases). V lost 6 bases, J lost 5 bases, and 14 bases lay in between. Germline loops: CDR1 MNHNY, CDR2 SVGAGI (reference sequence). The CDR3 length is 13 residues. The CDR3 DNA reads as TGTGCCAGCAGCGTTCTAGCTTCCGACGAGCAGTACTTC. Residues: CASSVLASDEQYF.

J is TRBJ2-5 and V is TRBV19, with 9 bases identical to TRBD2. The CDR3 runs to 15 residues. The junction had 9 bases not matched to a gene; V was cut back by 6 bases and J by 4 bases. Per germline, CDR1 LNHDA and CDR2 SQIVND (reference sequence). The CDR3 here is CASRRGGRATETQYF. As DNA, the CDR3 is TGTGCCAGTAGGAGGGGCGGGAGGGCCACAGAGACCCAGTACTTC.

This clone occurred once. V is TRBV10-3 and J is TRBJ2-1; the match to TRBD1 covers 7 bases. Germline CDR1 is ENHRY and CDR2 is SYGVKD. The V segment lost 4 bases and the J segment 9 bases; nucleotides outside the gene matches: 3. The CDR3 consists of 12 residues. The CDR3 coding sequence is TGTGCCATCAGTGGACAGGGCCCTGAGCAGTTCTTC. Its protein is CAISGQGPEQFF.

The rearrangement uses TRBV10-3 and TRBJ2-5; perhaps TRBD1 as D (6 bases). CDR3 length: 16 residues. With 2 bases removed from V and 4 bases from J, the gap between germline ends came to 17 bases. Germline-derived CDR1 and CDR2 are ENHRY and SYGVKD. CDR3 DNA sequence: TGTGCCATCAGTGAGCCGACAGGAGGAGGTCTAGAGACCCAGTACTTC. As protein: CAISEPTGGGLETQYF.

The chain uses TRBV7-9 and TRBJ1-1, with D hard to call. Per the germline V gene, CDR1 is SEHNR and CDR2 is FQNEAQ (reference sequence). V shed 4 bases and J shed 2 bases, with 14 bases lying between them. The CDR3 runs 15 residues. The CDR3, as DNA: TGTGCCAGCAGCTCAACCCAAGACACAAACACTGAAGCTTTCTTT. It yields the protein CASSSTQDTNTEAFF.